These 28 T cell receptor beta chains came from one sample sequenced in a study of blood T cells in healthy people across ages. A J-beta primer mix and a sample-barcoded 5' primer were used in a second PCR of roughly 7 to 12 cycles. TCRdb re-analysed the 5' RACE reads in MiXCR, keeping a single row per CDR3 protein. The sample holds about 1.8 million distinct CDR3 sequences; roughly 49% are singletons and the top ten take less than 2.5%. Sequenced sample: blood. The receptors derive from a middle-aged woman in good health.

The V gene is TRBV20-1, the J gene TRBJ2-5, with a tentative D call TRBD1 (5 bases). CDR1 and CDR2 from the germline V gene are DFQATT and SNEGSKA (reference sequence). V lost 7 bases, J lost 2 bases, and 20 bases lay in between. The CDR3 extends over 15 amino acids. CDR3 coding DNA: TGCAGTGTCAACCCTAAACAGGACCTACAAGAGACCCAGTACTTC. Residues: CSVNPKQDLQETQYF.

The CDR3 bases are TGTGCCAGCAGTTTATCCTCCAGGCATGAGCAGTTCTTC. Translating gives CASSLSSRHEQFF. The chain combines TRBV27 with TRBJ2-1; D gene unclear. This CDR3 spans 13 amino acids. Trimming removed 0 bases from V and 8 bases from J, with 8 bases in between. The germline CDR1 and CDR2 sequences are MNHEY and SMNVEV (reference sequence).

This CDR3 is CASSTERGLTDTQYF. The CDR3 DNA sequence: TGTGCCAGCAGTACGGAGCGGGGACTCACAGATACGCAGTATTTT. The chain joins TRBV6-2 or TRBV6-3 to TRBJ2-3, with 7 bases lining up with TRBD2. Germline lookup yields CDR1 MNHEY and CDR2 SVGEGT. The CDR3 totals 15 residues. V shed 5 bases, J shed 2 bases, and the junction held 7 bases outside the gene matches.

The sample holds a few counts of this clonotype. The V call is TRBV6-5, the J call TRBJ2-3, with 10 bases identical to TRBD1. The CDR3 totals 16 residues. The germline CDR1 and CDR2 sequences are MNHEY and SVGAGI. With V trimmed by 5 bases and J by 1 base, 6 bases remained unmatched. In nucleotides, the CDR3 is TGTGCCAGCAGTCATGACAGGGGGCGGCGCACAGATACGCAGTATTTT. It specifies CASSHDRGRRTDTQYF.

The rearrangement links TRBV12-3 or TRBV12-4 to TRBJ1-5; D is unresolved. CDR3 size: 15 residues. With 5 bases removed from V and 3 bases from J, the gap between germline ends came to 14 bases. CDR3 nucleotide sequence: TGTGCCAGCAGTCCTATAGGGCAAAACAATCAGCCCCAGCATTTT. It specifies CASSPIGQNNQPQHF.

CDR3 nucleotides: TGCGCCAGCACTTTGGGGGTCTTGATCGGAGGCACAGATACGCAGTATTTT. Protein product: CASTLGVLIGGTDTQYF. The rearrangement links TRBV5-1 to TRBJ2-3; D might be TRBD1 or TRBD2, each matching 5 bases. The germline V gene has CDR1 SGHRS and CDR2 YFSETQ. Trimming stripped 6 bases from V and 1 base from J, with 21 bases between. The CDR3 is 17 amino acids.

This clonotype was counted between two and nine times. The chain combines TRBV7-9 with TRBJ2-5; D tentatively reads TRBD1 or TRBD2 (5 bases each). The CDR3 has 16 amino acids. Between the trimmed V and J ends, which lost 2 bases and 3 bases, there was a span of 16 bases. Germline V gene sequence: CDR1 SEHNR, CDR2 FQNEAQ (reference sequence). CDR3 sequence reads: CASSLITGTIKETQYF. The CDR3 DNA reads as TGTGCCAGCAGCTTAATCACCGGGACCATAAAAGAGACCCAGTACTTC.

The CDR3 sequence is CSASTHGGAGDGYTF. The CDR3 nucleotides read TGCAGTGCCTCAACCCACGGGGGGGCTGGGGATGGCTACACCTTC. V gene TRBV20-1 combines with J gene TRBJ1-2, with a possible D match to TRBD1 (6 bases). In germline, CDR1 is DFQATT, CDR2 SNEGSKA (reference sequence). There are 15 residues in the CDR3. With 6 bases removed from V and 6 bases from J, the gap between germline ends came to 23 bases.

The CDR3 DNA sequence: TGTGCCAGCAGTGACTCCTCACAGGGGGCAGATACGCAGTATTTT. It translates to CASSDSSQGADTQYF. The chain recombines TRBV25-1 with TRBJ2-3; 8 bases align to TRBD1. This CDR3 spans 15 amino acids. Germline V gene sequence: CDR1 MGHDK, CDR2 SYGVNS. Trimming cost V 3 bases and J 4 bases; bases outside gene matches: 6.

The chain is built from TRBV11-2 and TRBJ2-5; the D gene is possibly TRBD1 (5 bases). V lost 0 bases to trimming and J lost 11 bases, with 22 bases between them. Germline V gene lookup returns CDR1 SGHAT and CDR2 FQNNGV. The length of the CDR3 is 16 residues. The CDR3, as DNA: TGTGCCAGCAGCTTAGATGGACGGATTCAAGGGAAGGGGCAGTACTTC. This gives the protein CASSLDGRIQGKGQYF.

The chain is built from TRBV11-2 and TRBJ2-3, with 8 bases aligning to TRBD2. J gave up 3 bases and V 11 bases, and 4 bases lay outside the gene matches. This CDR3 is 12 amino acids long. Germline-derived CDR1 and CDR2 are SGHAT and FQNNGV. CDR3 amino acids: CADSGATDTQYF. The CDR3 nucleotides are TGTGCCGATAGCGGGGCTACAGATACGCAGTATTTT.

The chain carries TRBV20-1 and TRBJ1-5; 7 bases agree with TRBD1. The CDR3 is 14 amino acids. Losses at the gene ends were 6 bases for V and 3 bases for J; bases not matched to a gene: 8. The germline CDR1 and CDR2 sequences are DFQATT and SNEGSKA (reference sequence). The CDR3 region is CSAPDRVANQPQHF. The CDR3 DNA follows: TGCAGTGCGCCCGACAGGGTAGCCAATCAGCCCCAGCATTTT.

This clonotype appeared a few times. The chain has TRBV5-1 and TRBJ2-3, with unresolved D. Trimming left V 0 bases short and J 2 bases short, with 10 bases between. This CDR3 region has 15 residues. Germline V gives CDR1 SGHRS, CDR2 YFSETQ. The CDR3 spells CASSLERHSTDTQYF. CDR3 coding DNA: TGCGCCAGCAGCTTGGAACGGCATTCCACAGATACGCAGTATTTT.

This chain uses TRBV5-1 with TRBJ1-2; D gene unclear. Trimming took off 3 bases at V and 4 bases at J, with 13 bases between the two ends. Looked up from germline, CDR1 is SGHRS and CDR2 is YFSETQ. This CDR3 has 14 amino acids. The DNA of the CDR3 is TGCGCCAGCAGCTCCCTAGGGTTGAGCTATGGCTACACCTTC. Its protein is CASSSLGLSYGYTF. Full variable domain (outside the CDR3, taken from reference TRBV5-1 and TRBJ1-2): KAGVTQTPRYLIKTRGQQVTLSCSPISGHRSVSWYQQTPGQGLQFLFEYFSETQRNKGNFPGRFSGRQFSNSRSEMNVSTLELGDSALYLCASSSLGLSYGYTFGSGTRLTVV.

V gene TRBV29-1 combines with J gene TRBJ2-1; 7 nucleotides align to TRBD2. With 5 bases clipped from V and 6 bases from J, the junction kept 7 bases outside the gene matches. Germline V lookup: CDR1 SQVTM, CDR2 ANQGSEA. The CDR3 is made up of 13 amino acids. The CDR3 spells CSVTTGGFNEQFF. CDR3 sequence (DNA): TGCAGCGTTACAACGGGGGGATTCAATGAGCAGTTCTTC.

The V gene is TRBV20-1, the J gene TRBJ2-3; unclear D gene. In germline, CDR1 is DFQATT, CDR2 SNEGSKA (reference sequence). Trimming cost V 5 bases and J 11 bases, with 17 bases left between them. The CDR3 is 12 residues long. CDR3 coding DNA: TGCAGTGCTCTCTGGATGATCGAAGGGCAGTATTTT. Translating it yields CSALWMIEGQYF.

The chain combines TRBV14 with TRBJ1-1; D perhaps matches TRBD1 (5 bases). This CDR3 spans 14 amino acids. V lost 0 bases and J 4 bases, leaving 9 bases between the germline ends. Germline V gives CDR1 SGHDN, CDR2 FVKESK. CDR3: CASSQDFGGTEAFF. The CDR3 DNA reads as TGTGCCAGCAGCCAAGATTTCGGGGGCACTGAAGCTTTCTTT.

The V call is TRBV3-1, the J call TRBJ2-5; tentatively, D is TRBD2 (7 bases). Germline V CDR1 and CDR2: LGHDT, YNNKEL (reference sequence). Trimming removed 0 bases from V and 0 bases from J, with 11 bases in between. There are 16 residues in the CDR3. The CDR3 coding sequence is TGTGCCAGCAGCCAAGATCGGGGGGCTTACCAAGAGACCCAGTACTTC. Protein: CASSQDRGAYQETQYF.

The CDR3 sequence is CASNKGSWEETQYF. Here the CDR3 DNA reads TGTGCCAGCAACAAGGGGTCTTGGGAAGAGACCCAGTACTTC. The chain employs TRBV2 and TRBJ2-5; D may be TRBD1 (5 bases). The V gene's germline CDR1 is SNHLY and CDR2 FYNNEI. Between the trimmed V and J ends, which lost 7 bases and 3 bases, there was a span of 15 bases. CDR3 length equals 14 residues. Full variable domain (missing parts from reference TRBV2 and TRBJ2-5): EPEVTQTPSHQVTQMGQEVILRCVPISNHLYFYWYRQILGQKVEFLVSFYNNEISEKSEIFDDQFSVERPDGSNFTLKIRSTKLEDSAMYFCASNKGSWEETQYFGPGTRLLVL.

The gene calls are TRBV28 and TRBJ1-2; no firm D call. This CDR3 spans 13 amino acids. The V and J ends lost 10 bases and 6 bases respectively, with 18 bases between them. Germline V lookup: CDR1 MDHEN, CDR2 SYDVKM. CDR3 amino acids: CANAQSPGNGYTF. The DNA of the CDR3 is TGTGCCAACGCACAGTCACCAGGCAATGGCTACACCTTC.

This clonotype appeared a few times. The chain joins TRBV29-1 to TRBJ2-3; TRBD1 matches 9 bases. V was pared by 5 bases and J by 4 bases, with 4 bases of the junction left unmatched. The germline V gene has CDR1 SQVTM and CDR2 ANQGSEA. The CDR3 is 13 residues long. CDR3 nucleotide sequence: TGCAGCGTTAAACAGGGGGCGTCAGATACGCAGTATTTT. It is translated as CSVKQGASDTQYF.

The rearrangement links TRBV20-1 to TRBJ2-5; 8 nucleotides align to TRBD2. V gave up 3 bases and J gave up 5 bases; unmatched junction bases: 14. CDR3 size: 16 residues. Germline V gene sequence: CDR1 DFQATT, CDR2 SNEGSKA (reference sequence). The CDR3 DNA is TGCAGTGCTAGCCTTTGGGGCGGGGGGACTGGGGAGACCCAGTACTTC. Protein: CSASLWGGGTGETQYF.

Here the CDR3 DNA reads TGTGCCATCAGTGATCCCCGGACTAGCGGTAATGAGCAGTTCTTC. This gives the protein CAISDPRTSGNEQFF. The chain couples TRBV10-3 to TRBJ2-1; 10 bases line up with TRBD2. CDR3 length: 15 amino acids. J was trimmed by 7 bases and V by 3 bases; bases with no gene match: 6. The germline V gene encodes CDR1 ENHRY and CDR2 SYGVKD.

The J gene is TRBJ1-2, the V gene TRBV27; D is possibly TRBD1 (6 bases). Trimming removed 5 bases at V and 6 bases at J, with 16 bases between. This CDR3 region has 14 residues. CDR1 MNHEY and CDR2 SMNVEV come from the germline V gene (reference sequence). CDR3 nucleotides: TGTGCCAGCAGTCAGGGGTGGGGGGGAAATGGCTACACCTTC. Its protein is CASSQGWGGNGYTF.

A few counts support this clonotype. The chain is built from TRBV5-5 and TRBJ2-7, with TRBD1 matching over 8 bases. V gave up 6 bases and J gave up 1 base; unmatched junction bases: 12. Germline CDR1 is SGHKS and CDR2 is YYEKEE (reference sequence). The CDR3 runs to 16 residues. In DNA form, the CDR3 reads TGTGCCAGCAAGGGTTCCGGGACAGGTTCGTCCTACGAGCAGTACTTC. It is translated as CASKGSGTGSSYEQYF.

This chain links TRBV20-1 with TRBJ1-6, with 10 bases fitting TRBD1. V shed 6 bases, J shed 7 bases, and the junction held 9 bases outside the gene matches. Looked up from germline, CDR1 is DFQATT and CDR2 is SNEGSKA (reference sequence). The CDR3 covers 15 residues. The DNA of the CDR3 is TGCAGTGCCCTTAGACAGGGGGCGCGGAATTCACCCCTCCACTTT. It specifies CSALRQGARNSPLHF.

This clonotype was seen only a few times. The chain employs TRBV29-1 and TRBJ2-1, with unresolved D. CDR3 length: 12 amino acids. CDR1 and CDR2 (germline): SQVTM, ANQGSEA. Trimming removed 4 bases from V and 3 bases from J, with 7 bases in between. CDR3 in amino acids: CSVVPSYNEQFF. CDR3 bases: TGCAGCGTTGTACCGAGCTACAATGAGCAGTTCTTC.

This clonotype was seen a handful of times. The chain has TRBV7-9 and TRBJ2-1; D is possibly TRBD2 (7 bases). Germline CDR1 is SEHNR and CDR2 is FQNEAQ (reference sequence). V lost 5 bases and J 1 base, leaving 15 bases between the germline ends. The CDR3 covers 16 residues. CDR3 amino acids: CASSRRGGLSYNEQFF. In DNA, the CDR3 is TGTGCCAGCAGCCGTAGGGGGGGTTTGTCCTACAATGAGCAGTTCTTC.